The 16 T cell receptor beta chains below all came from one sample that was sequenced in a study of blood T cell repertoires in COVID-19. Profiling relied on immunoSEQ multiplex PCR, and the TCRdb table lists in-frame clones only, not all of them. The sample records 80,000 to 100,000 clones, about 81% being singletons. The source material was peripheral blood. Receptor source: a man between 65 and 79 years old with acute or convalescent COVID-19.

V and J are TRBV7-2 and TRBJ2-1; D ambiguous. The CDR3 spans 14 residues. The germline V gene encodes CDR1 SGHTA and CDR2 FQGNSA. Trimming cost V 5 bases and J 2 bases, with 10 bases left between them. The CDR3 coding sequence is TGTGCCAGCAGCCCATTTGGGCCCTACAATGAGCAGTTCTTC. It yields the protein CASSPFGPYNEQFF.

The rearrangement links TRBV5-4 to TRBJ2-3; D is possibly TRBD2 (6 bases). CDR1 is SGHNT and CDR2 is YYREEE in the germline V gene (reference sequence). The CDR3 has 15 residues. Trimming stripped 4 bases from V and 2 bases from J, with 14 bases between. As DNA, the CDR3 is TGTGCCAGCAGCCCTCAGGGACTTTCCACAGATACGCAGTATTTT. Translated, it gives CASSPQGLSTDTQYF.

The chain combines TRBV7-2 with TRBJ2-7, with 10 bases aligning to TRBD1. The CDR3 is 13 residues long. Germline CDR1 and CDR2: SGHTA and FQGNSA. Unmatched junction bases numbered 2, after V lost 6 bases and J lost 3 bases. DNA for the CDR3: TGTGCCAGCAGTGGGGACAGGGGCTACGAGCAGTACTTC. Translated, it gives CASSGDRGYEQYF.

The chain carries TRBV28 and TRBJ1-2, with unresolved D. Germline V gives CDR1 MDHEN, CDR2 SYDVKM. The CDR3 is 15 residues long. The ends were cut back, 6 bases at V and 8 bases at J, with 22 bases in the middle. DNA of the CDR3: TGTGCCAGCAGCCCTTATAGAGCGTGGGTAGAAGGCTACACCTTC. It codes for CASSPYRAWVEGYTF.

V is TRBV5-5 and J is TRBJ1-1; tentatively, D is TRBD1 (5 bases). Germline V gene sequence: CDR1 SGHKS, CDR2 YYEKEE (reference sequence). The CDR3 extends over 14 amino acids. V lost 3 bases to trimming and J lost 0 bases, with 9 bases between them. The CDR3 region has the DNA TGTGCCAGCAGCTCCAGGGACTTGAACACTGAAGCTTTCTTT. Translation: CASSSRDLNTEAFF. Full variable domain (outside the CDR3, taken from reference TRBV5-5 and TRBJ1-1): DAGVTQSPTHLIKTRGQQVTLRCSPISGHKSVSWYQQVLGQGPQFIFQYYEKEERGRGNFPDRFSARQFPNYSSELNVNALLLGDSALYLCASSSRDLNTEAFFGQGTRLTVV.

The rearrangement links TRBV18 to TRBJ1-4, with 7 bases matching TRBD1. The CDR3 loop spans 13 amino acids. Germline V CDR1 and CDR2: KGHSH, LQKENI. V dropped 7 bases and J dropped 4; count of bases not matched to a gene: 3. The CDR3, as DNA: TGTGCCAGCTTGGGACAGTATAATGAAAAACTGTTTTTT. Protein: CASLGQYNEKLFF.

The chain has TRBV3-1 (or the pseudogene TRBV3-2) and TRBJ2-3, with 11 bases matching TRBD2. Germline lookup yields CDR1 LGHDT and CDR2 YNNKEL (reference sequence). Germline trimming cut 8 bases from V and 5 bases from J; bases unmatched to any gene: 9. This CDR3 is built from 15 residues. The CDR3 DNA follows: TGTGCCAGCGAACTAGCGGGAGTTGGTGGAGATACGCAGTATTTT. Protein: CASELAGVGGDTQYF.

J is TRBJ2-1 and V is TRBV3-1 (or the pseudogene TRBV3-2), with 7 bases lining up with TRBD1. Germline V gene sequence: CDR1 LGHDT, CDR2 YNNKEL (reference sequence). J gave up 0 bases and V 5 bases, and 7 bases lay outside the gene matches. CDR3 length equals 16 residues. For the CDR3, the DNA is TGTGCCAGCAGCACGACAGGGTATCACTCCTACAATGAGCAGTTCTTC. It is translated as CASSTTGYHSYNEQFF.

This chain connects TRBV9 to TRBJ1-4, with a tentative D call TRBD1 (5 bases). CDR1 SGDLS and CDR2 YYNGEE come from the germline V gene. The CDR3 consists of 16 residues. V was trimmed by 4 bases and J by 8 bases, leaving 21 bases between them. CDR3 nucleotides: TGTGCCAGCAGCTCATGGGCCCAGGGATTCGGGGAAAAACTGTTTTTT. Translated, it gives CASSSWAQGFGEKLFF. The entire variable domain, with the rest obtained from reference TRBV9 and TRBJ1-4, is as follows: DSGVTQTPKHLITATGQRVTLRCSPRSGDLSVYWYQQSLDQGLQFLIQYYNGEERAKGNILERFSAQQFPDLHSELNLSSLELGDSALYFCASSSWAQGFGEKLFFGSGTQLSVL.

This rearrangement joins TRBV30 to TRBJ2-2; the D gene is possibly TRBD2 (6 bases). This CDR3 spans 15 amino acids. The germline CDR1 and CDR2 sequences are GTSNPN and SVGIG (reference sequence). The V gene lost 3 bases and the J gene lost 1 base, with 12 bases spanning the gap. The CDR3 loop reads CAWRGGRKNTGELFF. CDR3 coding DNA: TGTGCCTGGAGGGGGGGAAGAAAGAACACCGGGGAGCTGTTTTTT.

The rearrangement uses TRBV15 and TRBJ1-4; D gene uncertain. The CDR3 is 14 amino acids. Germline loops: CDR1 LNHNV, CDR2 YYDKDF (reference sequence). V was shortened by 1 base and J by 5 bases, with 8 bases between the two germline ends. The CDR3 spells CATSRVARNEKLFF. For the CDR3, the DNA is TGTGCCACCAGCAGAGTCGCCAGAAATGAAAAACTGTTTTTT.

The V call is TRBV6-5, the J call TRBJ1-2; no clear D. The V gene's germline CDR1 is MNHEY and CDR2 SVGAGI. The CDR3 covers 15 residues. The V gene lost 0 bases and the J gene lost 1 base, with 9 bases spanning the gap. Here the CDR3 reads CASSYSISLNYGYTF. CDR3 sequence (DNA): TGTGCCAGCAGTTACTCGATTAGTCTTAACTATGGCTACACCTTC.

This CDR3 is CASASGRNNEQFF. CDR3 DNA sequence: TGTGCCAGTGCTAGCGGGAGGAACAATGAGCAGTTCTTC. The chain joins TRBV19 to TRBJ2-1; TRBD2 agrees at 11 bases. There are 13 residues in the CDR3. After removal of 8 bases from V and 5 bases from J, the junction contained 2 bases not matched to a gene. In germline, CDR1 is LNHDA, CDR2 SQIVND (reference sequence).

This clone was recorded a few times. V usage is TRBV10-3 and J usage is TRBJ1-2; weak D call: TRBD1 (5 bases). The germline gives CDR1 ENHRY, CDR2 SYGVKD. The CDR3 loop spans 15 amino acids. V lost 8 bases and J lost 6, with 22 bases in between. CDR3 loop: CAIHVGRGSADGYTF. CDR3 DNA sequence: TGTGCCATCCACGTCGGGCGGGGGAGCGCTGATGGCTACACCTTC.

The chain uses TRBV9 and TRBJ2-7; D is perhaps TRBD1 (5 bases). V was trimmed by 0 bases and J by 7 bases, leaving 8 bases between them. Germline CDR1 is SGDLS and CDR2 is YYNGEE. This CDR3 contains 12 residues. This CDR3 reads CASSVGRGEQYF. The CDR3 region has the DNA TGTGCCAGCAGCGTAGGAAGGGGAGAGCAGTACTTC.

The genes are TRBV25-1 and TRBJ2-7; 10 bases fit TRBD2. Germline V lookup: CDR1 MGHDK, CDR2 SYGVNS. The V segment lost 4 bases and the J segment 4 bases; nucleotides outside the gene matches: 7. This CDR3 region has 15 residues. For the CDR3, the DNA is TGTGCCAGCAGTGCAGGGGGACTAGCGTTTTACGAGCAGTACTTC. This translates into CASSAGGLAFYEQYF.